Described below is a single T cell receptor beta chain sequence and its context. What it binds is unknown. The table came from immunoSEQ multiplex PCR; TCRdb's copy has only in-frame clones and leaves some out. This table has tens of thousands of clones, about 86% appearing once. This sample is part of a study of radiation and T cells in renal cell carcinoma. Whole-study results and caveats: From baseline, blood top tumor clonotypes peaked at 2 weeks post-radiation. No pretreatment tumor biopsies were available for baseline clonotypes.

Time point here: blood 2 weeks post-SBRT. The treatment: 15 Gy SBRT to primary tumor, nephrectomy 4 weeks later. Clear cell pathology was present in this patient's renal cell carcinoma. V shed 6 bases, J shed 7 bases, and the junction held 11 bases outside the gene matches. The CDR3 covers 15 residues. The germline CDR1 and CDR2 sequences are MNHEY and SMNVEV (reference sequence). This chain links TRBV27 with TRBJ2-7, with 11 bases aligning to TRBD2. Material: blood, obtained from a patient whose treatment included radiotherapy and nephrectomy. The source of this sequence is a woman between 45 and 65 years old with renal cell carcinoma. CDR3 loop: CASSKPLAGASEQYF. The CDR3 DNA sequence: TGTGCCAGCAGCAAACCACTAGCGGGAGCGTCAGAGCAGTACTTC.